The source of this TCR beta chain is a study of T-cell memory formation after mild COVID-19. As for the study in general: TCR clusters largely stayed donor specific. The study's findings and limits: Among contracting clones, CD4+ were mainly CM/EM and CD8+ enriched in EMRA. Clones from the second wave (peaking day 37) had unconfirmed SARS-CoV-2 specificity. Some clones that responded were present in memory (sampled pre-infection), which suggests cross-reactive memory joined.

Notes on this clonotype: Its antigen is as yet unknown.

In TCRdb, the 5' RACE reads were re-called with MiXCR into one record per CDR3 protein. The sample shows under 150,000 distinct CDR3 sequences, about 15% of them seen only once. The clonotype originates from an adult woman who had mild COVID-19 (a few samples of this study predate the infection). Cell type and time point are not known. Material: PBMCs or a T cell subset sorted from them (not recorded which).

The CDR3 nucleotides are TGTGCCAGCAGAACTACCGGGACTAGCGGGGGCAATGAGCAGTTCTTC. This translates into CASRTTGTSGGNEQFF. The J gene is TRBJ2-1, the V gene TRBV2; 14 bases fit TRBD2. With 6 bases clipped from V and 6 bases from J, the junction kept 7 bases outside the gene matches. Germline CDR1 reads SNHLY; CDR2 reads FYNNEI. This CDR3 spans 16 amino acids. The full variable domain, rest sourced from reference TRBV2 and TRBJ2-1, is EPEVTQTPSHQVTQMGQEVILRCVPISNHLYFYWYRQILGQKVEFLVSFYNNEISEKSEIFDDQFSVERPDGSNFTLKIRSTKLEDSAMYFCASRTTGTSGGNEQFFGPGTRLTVL.